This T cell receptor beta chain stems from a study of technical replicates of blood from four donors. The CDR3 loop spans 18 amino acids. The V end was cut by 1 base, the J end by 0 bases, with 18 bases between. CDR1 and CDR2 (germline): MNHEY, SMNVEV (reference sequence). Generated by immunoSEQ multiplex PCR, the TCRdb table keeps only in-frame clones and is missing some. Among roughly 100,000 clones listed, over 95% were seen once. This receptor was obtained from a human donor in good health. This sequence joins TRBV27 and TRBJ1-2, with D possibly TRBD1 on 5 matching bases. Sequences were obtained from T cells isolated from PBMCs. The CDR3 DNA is TGTGCCAGCAGTTTATTCGGACATAATCTAAATTCTAACTATGGCTACACCTTC. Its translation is CASSLFGHNLNSNYGYTF.